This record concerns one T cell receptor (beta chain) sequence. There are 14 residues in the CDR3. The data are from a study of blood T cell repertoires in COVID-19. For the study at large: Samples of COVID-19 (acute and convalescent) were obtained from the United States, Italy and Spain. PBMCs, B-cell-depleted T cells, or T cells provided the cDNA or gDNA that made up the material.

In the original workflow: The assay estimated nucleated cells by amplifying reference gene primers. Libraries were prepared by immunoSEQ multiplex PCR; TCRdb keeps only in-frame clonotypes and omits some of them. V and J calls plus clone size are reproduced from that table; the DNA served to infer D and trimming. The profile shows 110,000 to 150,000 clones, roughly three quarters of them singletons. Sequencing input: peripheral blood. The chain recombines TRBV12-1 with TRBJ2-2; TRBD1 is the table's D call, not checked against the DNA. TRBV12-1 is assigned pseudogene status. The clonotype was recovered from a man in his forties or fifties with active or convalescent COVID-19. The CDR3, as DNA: TGTGCCAGCAGCTTTTTAGGGGTGTCCGGGGAGCTGTTTTTT. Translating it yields CASSFLGVSGELFF.